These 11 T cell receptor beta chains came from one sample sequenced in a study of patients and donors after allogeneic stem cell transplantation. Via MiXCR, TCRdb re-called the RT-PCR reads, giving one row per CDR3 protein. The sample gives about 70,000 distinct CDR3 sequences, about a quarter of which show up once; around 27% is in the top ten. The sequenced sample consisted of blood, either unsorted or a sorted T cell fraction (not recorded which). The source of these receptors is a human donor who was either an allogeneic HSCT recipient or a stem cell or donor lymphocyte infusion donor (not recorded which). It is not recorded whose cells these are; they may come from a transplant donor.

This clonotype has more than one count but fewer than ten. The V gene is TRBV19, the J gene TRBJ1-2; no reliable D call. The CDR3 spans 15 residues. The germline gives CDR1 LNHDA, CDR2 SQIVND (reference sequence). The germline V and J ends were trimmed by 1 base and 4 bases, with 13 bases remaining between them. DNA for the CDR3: TGTGCCAGTAGTATAGGGGTCGAGGGCGGCTATGGCTACACCTTC. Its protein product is CASSIGVEGGYGYTF.

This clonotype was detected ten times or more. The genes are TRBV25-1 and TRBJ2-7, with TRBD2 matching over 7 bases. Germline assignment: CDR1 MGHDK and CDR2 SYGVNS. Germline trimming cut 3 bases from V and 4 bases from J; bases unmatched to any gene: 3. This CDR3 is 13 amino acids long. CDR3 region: CASSDSGRYEQYF. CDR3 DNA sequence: TGTGCCAGCAGTGACTCCGGGAGGTACGAGCAGTACTTC.

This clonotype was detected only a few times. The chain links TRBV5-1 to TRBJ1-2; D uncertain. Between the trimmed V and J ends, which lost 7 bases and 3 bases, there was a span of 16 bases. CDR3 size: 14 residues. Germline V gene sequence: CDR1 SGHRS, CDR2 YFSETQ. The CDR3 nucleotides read TGCGCCAGCTACTCGGGTCCGCCTTACTATGGCTACACCTTC. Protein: CASYSGPPYYGYTF. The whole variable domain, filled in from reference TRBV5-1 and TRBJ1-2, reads KAGVTQTPRYLIKTRGQQVTLSCSPISGHRSVSWYQQTPGQGLQFLFEYFSETQRNKGNFPGRFSGRQFSNSRSEMNVSTLELGDSALYLCASYSGPPYYGYTFGSGTRLTVV.

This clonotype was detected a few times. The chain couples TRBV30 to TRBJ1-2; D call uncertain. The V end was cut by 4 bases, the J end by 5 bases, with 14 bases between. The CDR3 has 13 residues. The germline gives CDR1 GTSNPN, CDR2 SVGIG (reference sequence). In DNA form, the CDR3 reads TGTGCCTGGATTGGACCGTCGATATATGGCTACACCTTC. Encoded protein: CAWIGPSIYGYTF. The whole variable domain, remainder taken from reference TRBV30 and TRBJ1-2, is SQTIHQWPATLVQPVGSPLSLECTVEGTSNPNLYWYRQAAGRGLQLLFYSVGIGQISSEVPQNLSASRPQDRQFILSSKKLLLSDSGFYLCAWIGPSIYGYTFGSGTRLTVV.

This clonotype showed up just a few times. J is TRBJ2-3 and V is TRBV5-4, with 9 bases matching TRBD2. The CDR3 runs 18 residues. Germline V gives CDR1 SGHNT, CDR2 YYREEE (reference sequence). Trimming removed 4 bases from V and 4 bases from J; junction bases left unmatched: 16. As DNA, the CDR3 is TGTGCCAGCAGCGCCAAGGTCAGCGGGGGGCTGGGTCCAGATACGCAGTATTTT. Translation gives CASSAKVSGGLGPDTQYF.

The CDR3 nucleotides are TGTGCCAGCAGCTTGGGAGAGGCCCTGAATCAGCCCCAGCATTTT. Protein product: CASSLGEALNQPQHF. This rearrangement joins TRBV7-6 to TRBJ1-5; D call uncertain. Trimming cost V 3 bases and J 4 bases, with 13 bases left between them. Germline V CDR1 and CDR2: SGHVS, FNYEAQ. There are 15 residues in the CDR3.

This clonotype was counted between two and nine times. CDR3 nucleotides: TGTGCCAGCAGTTTAGTACGACCCGAAAAACTGTTTTTT. Protein: CASSLVRPEKLFF. The genes are TRBV12-3 or TRBV12-4 and TRBJ1-4; D is unclear. V was cut by 1 base and J by 8 bases, with 8 bases left in between. The length of the CDR3 is 13 residues.

The CDR3 nucleotides read TGTGCCAGCAGTTGGACAGGGGAAATGGGCGAGCAGTACTTC. It specifies CASSWTGEMGEQYF. The chain combines TRBV27 with TRBJ2-7; 9 positions agree with TRBD1. V was pared by 4 bases and J by 6 bases, with 7 bases of the junction left unmatched. The CDR3 covers 14 residues. CDR1 MNHEY and CDR2 SMNVEV come from the germline V gene (reference sequence).

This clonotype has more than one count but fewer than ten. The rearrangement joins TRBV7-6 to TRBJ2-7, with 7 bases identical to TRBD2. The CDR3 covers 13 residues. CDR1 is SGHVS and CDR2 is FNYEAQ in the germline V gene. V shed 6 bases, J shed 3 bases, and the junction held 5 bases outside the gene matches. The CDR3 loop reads CASRSASGYEQYF. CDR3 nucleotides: TGTGCCAGCAGATCGGCTAGCGGCTACGAGCAGTACTTC.

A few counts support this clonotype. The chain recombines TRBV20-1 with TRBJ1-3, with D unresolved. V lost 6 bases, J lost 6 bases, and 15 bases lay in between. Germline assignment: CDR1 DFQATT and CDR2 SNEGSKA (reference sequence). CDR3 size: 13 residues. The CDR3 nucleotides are TGCAGTGCCGTCACCTACGGAGAAAACACCATATATTTT. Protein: CSAVTYGENTIYF.

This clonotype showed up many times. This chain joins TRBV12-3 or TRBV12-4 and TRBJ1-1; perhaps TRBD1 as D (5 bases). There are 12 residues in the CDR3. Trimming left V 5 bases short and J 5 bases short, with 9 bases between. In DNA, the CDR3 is TGTGCCAGCAGTGTATCAGGGACTGAAGCTTTCTTT. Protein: CASSVSGTEAFF.